The following is a T cell receptor beta chain sequence with its context. Its antigen is currently unknown. From CD4+ cells came CD45RA+ naive and CD45RA-negative memory subsets. The CDR3 sequence is 13 residues long. The V end was cut by 7 bases, the J end by 1 base, with 10 bases between. Germline lookup yields CDR1 MNHNS and CDR2 SASEGT. This entry comes from a study of shared clonotypes between healthy human individuals. In replicate PCRs of sorted subsets, roughly 200 ng DNA, about 30,000 T cell genomes, was used. Here immunoSEQ multiplex PCR was the method, and the copy in TCRdb shows in-frame clones only, minus some. This sample has around 1 million clones, with roughly 72% found just once. Study-level findings and limits: Sampling was confined to blood; repertoires within tissues likely differ. Non-shared clonotypes had lower generation probabilities than clonotypes shared by all four sorted-subset donors.

J is TRBJ2-5 and V is TRBV6-1; the D is unclear. Sequenced: memory CD4+ T cells sorted from blood. Specified subset: CD45RA-negative fraction. The TCR originated in a man younger than 30 in good health. The CDR3 loop is CASTAQLQETQYF. As DNA, the CDR3 is TGTGCCAGCACCGCGCAGCTCCAAGAGACCCAGTACTTC.